This T cell receptor beta chain was sequenced for a study of circulating CD8 cells and anti-PD-1 response in melanoma. Four subsets defined by PD-1 and/or TIGIT were sorted from live CD3+CD8+TCRalphabeta+ cells. The V end was cut by 6 bases, the J end by 4 bases, with 14 bases between. There are 14 residues in the CDR3. Germline CDR1 is MDHEN and CDR2 is SYDVKM. TCR libraries were prepared from roughly 15 ng of total RNA with the QIAseq Immune Repertoire TCR panel. TCRdb reprocessed the reads with MiXCR, giving one entry per CDR3 protein. Found here are 450 or so distinct CDR3 sequences, about 7.7% of them singletons; the top ten hold around a third. Judged by abundance, this clonotype is medium-sized.

This chain uses TRBV28 with TRBJ2-3; tentative D call: TRBD1 (5 bases). Material: CD8+ T cells from PBMCs, obtained at baseline or after one month of anti-PD-1 therapy (not recorded which). The receptor was isolated from a human donor with melanoma. Here the CDR3 reads CASSSRVGPDTQYF. The CDR3 DNA follows: TGTGCCAGCAGCTCAAGGGTGGGGCCAGATACGCAGTATTTT.